The clone carrying this TCR beta chain showed up many times. Antigen: not known. The sample originates from a study of T cells in Graves' hyperthyroidism and ophthalmopathy. The CDR3 consists of 15 residues. Trimming left V 0 bases short and J 3 bases short, with 12 bases between. The V gene's germline CDR1 is DFQATT and CDR2 SNEGSKA (reference sequence). Lactation, pregnancy, other autoimmune disease or uncontrolled infection led to exclusion of patients. TCR beta CDR3 regions were amplified from RNA. The TCR CDR3 first-round RT-PCR relied on the HTBI primer set. TCRdb re-derived calls from the multiplex PCR reads in MiXCR, one entry per CDR3 protein. The data contain 600,000 or so distinct CDR3 sequences, 14% of them seen just once; the ten biggest clones take up roughly 7.7%. Study findings and constraints: Most thyroid clonotypes expanded above 0.001 appeared in blood too. Prediction of ophthalmopathy progression came a median approximately 7 months pre-onset.

The sample comprised blood. This clonotype was obtained from a woman in her late teens or twenties with Graves' ophthalmopathy. The rearrangement joins TRBV20-1 to TRBJ1-5, with D unclear. The CDR3 DNA reads as TGCAGTGCTAGAGACCGGGCCTGGCCCAATCAGCCCCAGCATTTT. It translates to CSARDRAWPNQPQHF.